This T cell receptor (beta chain) was identified in a study of spatial heterogeneity in lung cancer. The wider study: The donors were 72 patients with non-small cell lung cancer that was early-stage and untreated. An average of more than ten raw reads was observed per unique TCR and UMI combination.

Documented time point: blood at routine non-recurrence follow-up after resection. Tumor, nontumor lung or frozen PBMC supplied whole RNA, sequenced without sorting. Study-level results: Detection of ubiquitous tumor TCRs in blood was higher at resection than follow-up.

TCRdb analysed the 5' RACE reads with MiXCR anew, one entry per CDR3 protein. The table records roughly 70,000 distinct CDR3 sequences, 8% to 10% of them present only once. This clonotype was seen a few times. The antigen is undetermined. The TCR comes from a female donor with early-stage non-small cell lung cancer. The sequencing used PBMCs, collected at follow-up.

The CDR3: CASSLGPSGSYEQYF. CDR3 DNA: TGTGCCAGCAGCTTAGGTCCTAGCGGGAGCTACGAGCAGTACTTC. The V call is TRBV7-6, the J call TRBJ2-7; TRBD2 agrees at 10 bases. The CDR3 spans 15 residues. The ends lost 1 base at V and 3 bases at J; junction bases unmatched: 3. Germline V gene lookup returns CDR1 SGHVS and CDR2 FNYEAQ.